Below, one T cell receptor beta chain is given with its context. The table came from immunoSEQ multiplex PCR; TCRdb's copy has only in-frame clones and leaves some out. The sample has over 70,000 clones, roughly nine tenths seen once; the top ten hold about 9.5%. The data belong to a study of control samples from healthy donors and cancer patients. This CDR3 spans 12 amino acids. V lost 7 bases and J lost 0, with 4 bases in between. CDR1 MNHEY and CDR2 SVGAGI come from the germline V gene. This clonotype was sampled from a woman between 50 and 59 years old with colorectal cancer. The rearrangement joins TRBV6-5 to TRBJ1-3; D remains unclear. The source material was PBMCs. The CDR3 sequence is CASTSSGNTIYF. The CDR3, as DNA: TGTGCCAGCACGAGCTCTGGAAACACCATATATTTT.